The TCR beta chain under discussion was sequenced for a study of Ad26.COV2.S vaccination and SARS-CoV-2 variants. CDR1 and CDR2 from the germline V gene are MGHRA and YSYEKL. The CDR3 covers 16 residues. The V and J ends lost 4 bases and 0 bases respectively, with 14 bases between them. TCRdb keeps only in-frame clones here, not all; method: immunoSEQ multiplex PCR. The sample has about 420,000 clones, approximately 88% seen once. Specified treatment: around 19 received Ad26.COV2.S at low or high dose, single or two shots; 5 received placebo; per-sample allocation not given. Specimens were obtained on day 63 following the first vaccine or placebo injection. Wuhan-strain SARS-CoV-2 spike was expressed by the Ad26 vector that made up the vaccine.

This sequence originates from a person aged 18-60 years who received the Ad26.COV2.S COVID-19 vaccine or a placebo. The V and J genes are TRBV4-1 and TRBJ2-3; D is tentatively TRBD1 or TRBD2 (5 bases each). Sequencing used peripheral blood, obtained in a trial of Ad26.COV2.S vaccine versus placebo. The CDR3 DNA follows: TGCGCCAGCAGCCTAACCCGGGACCGAAGCACAGATACGCAGTATTTT. Translating gives CASSLTRDRSTDTQYF.